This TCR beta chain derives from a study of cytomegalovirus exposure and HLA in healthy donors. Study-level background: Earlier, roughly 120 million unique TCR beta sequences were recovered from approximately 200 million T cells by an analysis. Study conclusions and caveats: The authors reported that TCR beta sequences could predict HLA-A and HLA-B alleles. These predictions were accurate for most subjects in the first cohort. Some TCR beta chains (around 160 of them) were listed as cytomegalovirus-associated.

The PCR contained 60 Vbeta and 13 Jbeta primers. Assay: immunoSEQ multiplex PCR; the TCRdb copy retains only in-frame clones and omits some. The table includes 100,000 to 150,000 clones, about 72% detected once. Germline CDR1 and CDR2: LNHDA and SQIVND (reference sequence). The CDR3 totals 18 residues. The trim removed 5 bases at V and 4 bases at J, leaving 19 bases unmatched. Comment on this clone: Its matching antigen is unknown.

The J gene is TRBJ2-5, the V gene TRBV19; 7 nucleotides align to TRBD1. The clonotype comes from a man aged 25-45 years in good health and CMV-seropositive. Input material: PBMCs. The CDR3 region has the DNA TGTGCCAGTAGTCCCAACCGGAAGACAGGGTTCAGCCTAGAGACCCAGTACTTC. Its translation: CASSPNRKTGFSLETQYF.